Listed below are T cell receptor beta chains from one sample, sequenced in a study of blood T cell repertoires in COVID-19. Clones were sequenced by immunoSEQ multiplex PCR, and TCRdb holds only the in-frame ones, with some missing. This table has roughly 150,000 clones, 90% to 95% appearing once. Input material: peripheral blood. These receptors were obtained from a woman in her sixties with COVID-19, enrolled during active disease. Each CDR3 is given with its conserved first and last residue. The D gene is left open where the match is weak.

V gene	D gene	CDR3 protein
TRBV7-9	-	CASSLRVGYTEAFF
TRBV28	TRBD1	CASIGGDRERSPLHF
TRBV10-1	-	CASSPQGSSFYEQYF
TRBV4-1	TRBD1	CASSRQGSNEKLFF
TRBV30	-	CAWSVQVNTEAFF
TRBV7-2	TRBD2	CASSLVAGGNNEQFF
TRBV2	-	CASSDYSSANYGYTF
TRBV29-1	-	CSVTGATNEKLFF
TRBV6-5	-	CASRRGAGQPQHF
TRBV25-1	-	CASSDRYTEAFF
TRBV7-3	-	CASSLTAVAHEQYF
TRBV10-3	-	CAMRETVTGSYNSPLHF
TRBV11-2	TRBD1	CASSVNRGDTGELFF
TRBV6-5	-	CASIEDSMNTEAFF
TRBV18	-	CASSPNRGTLNTEAFF
TRBV6-5	-	CASSPGRYGYTF
TRBV3-1/TRBV3-2	-	CASSPTLGATYGYTF
TRBV19	-	CASSIPQGSNEKLFF
TRBV11-2	TRBD1	CASSAGQAPGTQYF
TRBV6-5	-	CASETGVSTEAFF
TRBV5-1	TRBD1	CASSLQGDRGRAYEQYF
TRBV6-5	TRBD1	CASWWTGANYGYTF
TRBV18	TRBD1	CASSPPSRGRHNEQFF
TRBV27	TRBD1	CASRNSLQGSYEKLFF
TRBV7-8	TRBD2	CASSQASLSWTRTLPYEQYF
TRBV2	-	CASSDDRYYGYTF
TRBV7-2	TRBD1	CASSTRQGGTEAFF
TRBV5-1	TRBD1	CASSLGTGLDTGELFF
TRBV5-1	TRBD1	CASSFGSGQGNGYTF
TRBV5-5	-	CASSPRDRPVGEQFF
TRBV21-1	-	CASSKRRGSTEAFF
TRBV27	-	CASSKGHLYEQYF
TRBV19	TRBD1	CASSQDRVNQPQHF
TRBV4-3	-	CASSQDEFPGDGYTF
TRBV27	-	CASSFSLLAGNSPLHF
TRBV18	-	CASSPARVNSPLHF
TRBV4-1	-	CASSPRETASGNTIYF
TRBV7-2	TRBD1	CASSLDPGGRETQYF
TRBV7-3	TRBD2	CASSLTGGGYNEQFF
TRBV7-8	TRBD1	CASKPGTGGYTF
TRBV6-5	-	CASSRAGPGYEQYF
TRBV5-1	TRBD1	CASSAPGQGYEKLFF
TRBV7-7	TRBD1	CASSFRDSYEQYF
TRBV4-3	-	CASSQDGGGYGYTF
TRBV7-9	-	CASSLSGQHNEQFF
TRBV9	-	CASSPSGGNYGYTF
TRBV6-1	TRBD1	CASSEGQGAGYGYTF
TRBV5-1	-	CASSTGLTYEKLFF
TRBV3-1/TRBV3-2	-	CASSQVRGFSEQYF
TRBV29-1	TRBD2	CSVPTTGTSGGGQFF
TRBV6-2/TRBV6-3	-	CASSYSVGRSNQPQHF
TRBV10-3	-	CAISDSREGQPQHF
TRBV5-6	-	CASSFPPQEAEAFF